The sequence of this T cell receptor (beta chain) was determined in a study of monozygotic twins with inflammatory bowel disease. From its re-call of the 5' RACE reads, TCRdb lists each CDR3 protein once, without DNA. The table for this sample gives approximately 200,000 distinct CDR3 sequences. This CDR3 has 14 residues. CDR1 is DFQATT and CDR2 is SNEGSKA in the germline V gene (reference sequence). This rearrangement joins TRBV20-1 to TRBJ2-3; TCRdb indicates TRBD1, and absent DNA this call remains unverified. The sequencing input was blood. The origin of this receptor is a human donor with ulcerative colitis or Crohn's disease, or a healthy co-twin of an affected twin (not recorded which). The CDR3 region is CSARDAGGGDTQYF.